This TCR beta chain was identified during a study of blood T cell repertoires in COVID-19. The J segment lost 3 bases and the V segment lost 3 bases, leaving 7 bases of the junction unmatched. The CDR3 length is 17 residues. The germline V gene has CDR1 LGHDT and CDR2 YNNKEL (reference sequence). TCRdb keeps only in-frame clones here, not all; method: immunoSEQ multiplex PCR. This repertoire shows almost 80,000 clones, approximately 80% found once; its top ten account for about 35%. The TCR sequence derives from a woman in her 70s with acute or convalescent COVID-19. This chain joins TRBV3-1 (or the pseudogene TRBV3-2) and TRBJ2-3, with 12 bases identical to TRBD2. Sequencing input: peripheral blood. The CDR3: CASSQITGLAGTDTQYF. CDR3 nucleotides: TGTGCCAGCAGCCAGATTACAGGACTAGCGGGGACAGATACGCAGTATTTT.